The TCR beta chain described here comes from a study of memory CD4+ T cells and cytomegalovirus serostatus. Study overall: Of the healthy Belgian adults, 9 were CMV seropositive and around 22 seronegative. Study findings and constraints: Each of roughly 65 CMV-associated TCRbeta sequences occurred in one to five individuals.

On this clone: What it binds is unknown.

The sort gate was single viable CD3+CD4+CD8-CD45RO+ cells for memory CD4+ T cells. Total CD4+ T cells were enriched by CD4 positive selection. Clones were sequenced by immunoSEQ multiplex PCR, and TCRdb holds only the in-frame ones, with some missing. The data hold 55,000 to 80,000 clones, with 70% to 80% observed a single time. Sample: memory CD4+ T cells from blood. This sequence originates from an adult in good health and CMV-seropositive.

DNA for the CDR3: TGTGCCAGCAGCTTAGAGAGCTCCTACAATGAGCAGTTCTTC. This sequence encodes CASSLESSYNEQFF. This chain uses TRBV7-2 with TRBJ2-1; D remains unclear. This CDR3 region has 14 residues. The V end was cut by 1 base, the J end by 0 bases, with 4 bases between. Germline V lookup: CDR1 SGHTA, CDR2 FQGNSA.